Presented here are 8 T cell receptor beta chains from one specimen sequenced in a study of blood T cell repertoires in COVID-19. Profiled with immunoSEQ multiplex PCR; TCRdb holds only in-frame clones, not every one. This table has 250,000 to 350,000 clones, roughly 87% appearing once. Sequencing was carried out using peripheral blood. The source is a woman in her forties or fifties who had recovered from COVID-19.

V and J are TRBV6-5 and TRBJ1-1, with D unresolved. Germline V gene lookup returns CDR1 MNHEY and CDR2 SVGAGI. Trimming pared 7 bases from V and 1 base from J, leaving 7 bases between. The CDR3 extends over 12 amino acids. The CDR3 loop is CASMAGNTEAFF. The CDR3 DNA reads TGTGCCAGCATGGCGGGGAACACTGAAGCTTTCTTT.

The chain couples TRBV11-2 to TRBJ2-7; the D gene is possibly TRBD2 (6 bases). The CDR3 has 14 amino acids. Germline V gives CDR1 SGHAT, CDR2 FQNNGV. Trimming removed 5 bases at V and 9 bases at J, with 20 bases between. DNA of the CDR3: TGTGCCAGCAGCCCGCAACCCTTCCCGGAGGGGCAGTACTTC. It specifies CASSPQPFPEGQYF. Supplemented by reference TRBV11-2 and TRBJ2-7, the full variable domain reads EAGVAQSPRYKIIEKRQSVAFWCNPISGHATLYWYQQILGQGPKLLIQFQNNGVVDDSQLPKDRFSAERLKGVDSTLKIQPAKLEDSAVYLCASSPQPFPEGQYFGPGTRLTVT.

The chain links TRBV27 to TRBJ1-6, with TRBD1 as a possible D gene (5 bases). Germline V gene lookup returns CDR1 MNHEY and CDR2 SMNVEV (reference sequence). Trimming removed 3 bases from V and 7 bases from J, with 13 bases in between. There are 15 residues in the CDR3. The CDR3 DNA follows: TGTGCCAGCAGTTTTATTTTGACAGCCAATTCACCCCTCCACTTT. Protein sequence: CASSFILTANSPLHF.

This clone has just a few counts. The CDR3 bases are TGTGCCAGCAGCTTAAGTCGGGGTGGCAATCAGCCCCAGCATTTT. Protein sequence: CASSLSRGGNQPQHF. This chain joins TRBV7-2 and TRBJ1-5; no definite D call. This CDR3 contains 15 residues. Trimming removed 2 bases from V and 2 bases from J, with 10 bases in between. Germline values: CDR1 SGHTA, CDR2 FQGNSA.

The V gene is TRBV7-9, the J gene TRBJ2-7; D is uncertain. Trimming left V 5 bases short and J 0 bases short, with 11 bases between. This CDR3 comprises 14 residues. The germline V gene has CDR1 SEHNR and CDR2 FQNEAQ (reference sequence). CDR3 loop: CASSLYTDSYEQYF. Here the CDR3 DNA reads TGTGCCAGCAGCCTGTATACAGACTCCTACGAGCAGTACTTC.

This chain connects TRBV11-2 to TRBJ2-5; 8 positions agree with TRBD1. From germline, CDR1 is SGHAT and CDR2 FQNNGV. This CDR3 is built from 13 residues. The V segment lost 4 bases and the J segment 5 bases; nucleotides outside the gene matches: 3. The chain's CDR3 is CASSSTGVETQYF. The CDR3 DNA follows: TGTGCCAGCAGCTCGACAGGGGTCGAGACCCAGTACTTC.

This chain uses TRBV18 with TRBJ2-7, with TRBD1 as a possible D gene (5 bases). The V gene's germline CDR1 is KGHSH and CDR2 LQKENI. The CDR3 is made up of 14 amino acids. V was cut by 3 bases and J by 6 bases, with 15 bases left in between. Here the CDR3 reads CASSPSRAPFEQYF. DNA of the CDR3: TGTGCCAGCTCACCGTCCAGGGCCCCTTTCGAGCAGTACTTC.

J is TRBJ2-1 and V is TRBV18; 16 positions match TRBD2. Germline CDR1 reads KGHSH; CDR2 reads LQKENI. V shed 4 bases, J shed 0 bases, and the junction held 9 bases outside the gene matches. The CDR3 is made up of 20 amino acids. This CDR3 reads CASSLSPGTSGRASYNEQFF. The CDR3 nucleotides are TGTGCCAGCTCACTCAGTCCCGGGACTAGCGGGAGGGCCTCCTACAATGAGCAGTTCTTC.